These 18 T cell receptor delta chains share one sample of origin, sequenced in a study of gamma-delta chains in newborns, infants, children. TCRdb re-processed the reads via CATT. The profile shows about 4,100 delta-chain clones, approximately 0.55% of them singletons. Sequencing was carried out using blood. These TCRs come from a child who was a newborn, infant or young child, either healthy, febrile or measles-vaccinated (not recorded which).

This clone was detected only a few times. The chain is built from TRDV2 and TRDJ3, with 13 bases aligning to TRDD3. The CDR3 length is 20 residues. J was trimmed by 0 bases and V by 2 bases; bases with no gene match: 6. Germline V gives CDR1 GEAIGNYY, CDR2 EKD. CDR3 residues: CACDKKYWGIRSWDTRQMFF. CDR3 sequence (DNA): TGTGCCTGTGACAAAAAGTACTGGGGGATACGCTCCTGGGACACCCGACAGATGTTTTTC.

This clone was counted between two and nine times. A far larger clone is one nucleotide away, so this likely arose from a read error. Other nucleotide sequences in the sample specify the same CDR3. The rearrangement joins TRDV2 to TRDJ3; 7 bases match TRDD3. Germline CDR1 reads GEAIGNYY; CDR2 reads EKD. V shed 0 bases, J shed 0 bases, and the junction held 16 bases outside the gene matches. CDR3 length: 22 residues. The CDR3 is CACDTVTVGDPSSSWDTRQMFF. The CDR3 region has the DNA TGTGCCTGTGACACCGTTACAGTGGGGGACCCCTCGAGCTCCTGGGACACCCGACAGATGTTTTTC.

Comment on this clone: A far larger clone is one base from this, pointing to a likely read error. This CDR3 is also generated by other DNA sequences in the sample. The chain joins TRDV2 to TRDJ1, with D perhaps TRDD3 (5 bases). The CDR3 loop spans 14 amino acids. Germline lookup yields CDR1 GEAIGNYY and CDR2 EKD. The CDR3: CACDSGYSTDKLIF. CDR3 DNA: TGTGCCTGCGACAGTGGATATTCCACCGATAAACTCATCTTT.

The chain links TRDV2 to TRDJ3; 10 bases match TRDD3. Assignment of the J gene here rests on matching the DNA to germline, because TCRdb gives none. The germline V gene has CDR1 GEAIGNYY and CDR2 EKD. With V trimmed by 1 base and J by 3 bases, 5 bases remained unmatched. The CDR3 length is 18 residues. This CDR3 reads CACDTVGDTGWDTRQMFF. In nucleotides, the CDR3 is TGTGCCTGTGACACGGTGGGGGATACCGGCTGGGACACCCGACAGATGTTTTTC.

This clone showed up just a few times. The protein TCRdb gives is from a much larger clone and does not agree with this DNA's translation at residue 18, likely a read error; the protein shown here comes from the DNA. This sequence joins TRDV2 and TRDJ3; 8 bases are a match to TRDD3. The CDR3 has 20 amino acids. Germline loops: CDR1 GEAIGNYY, CDR2 EKD. The CDR3 nucleotides read TGTGCCTGTGACACCGTGGTACTGGGGGTTCGCTCCTGGGACACCCGACAGGTGTTTTTC. The encoded protein is CACDTVVLGVRSWDTRQVFF.

This clone was seen a handful of times. TCRdb lists the protein of a much larger clone for this DNA, which differs at residue 5, so this is likely a read error; the protein given here is translated from the DNA itself. The CDR3 DNA reads as TGTGCAGCAAGCAGGGTACTGGGGGATACGGCACAACTCTTCTTT. It encodes CAASRVLGDTAQLFF. The chain employs TRAV29/DV5 and TRDJ2; 13 bases are shared with TRDD3. The CDR3 has 15 amino acids. V gave up 1 base and J gave up 8 bases; unmatched junction bases: 5. Germline assignment: CDR1 NSMFDY and CDR2 ISSIKDK.

This clone was counted only a few times. The protein held in TCRdb is that of a much larger clone and does not match this DNA's translation at residue 12, likely because of a read error; the protein shown is translated from the DNA. The J gene is TRDJ2, the V gene TRDV2; the D is unclear. Per germline, CDR1 GEAIGNYY and CDR2 EKD. The CDR3 length is 15 residues. CDR3 DNA sequence: TGTGCCTGTGACACCAAGAGGTCTTTGACAGCAAAACTCTTCTTT. As protein: CACDTKRSLTAKLFF.

This clone was picked up a small number of times. The protein TCRdb lists belongs to a much larger clone and differs from this DNA's translation at residue 3, which points to a read error; the protein shown is made from the DNA. In DNA form, the CDR3 reads TGTGCCCGTGACACCAAGAGGTCTTTGACAGCACAACTCTTCTTT. Protein: CARDTKRSLTAQLFF. V and J are TRDV2 and TRDJ2; D gene ambiguous. Germline CDR1 GEAIGNYY, CDR2 EKD. The CDR3 contains 15 residues.

Regarding this clone: Since a far larger clone is one base different, this is likely a read error. The rearrangement links TRDV2 to TRDJ3; the match to TRDD3 covers 9 bases. The CDR3 covers 22 residues. CDR1 is GEAIGNYY, CDR2 EKD, per germline. In DNA form, the CDR3 reads TGTGCCTGTGACACCTCCCTGGGGGGATACTCCCAAAGCTCCTGGGACCCCCGACAGATGTTTTTC. This sequence encodes CACDTSLGGYSQSSWDPRQMFF.

This sequence joins TRDV3 and TRDJ3; 7 bases match TRDD3. This CDR3 contains 17 residues. The V gene's germline CDR1 is TVYSNPD and CDR2 GDNSRS (reference sequence). The V segment lost 0 bases and the J segment 5 bases; nucleotides outside the gene matches: 10. The CDR3 here is CAFRAGGTRRDTRQMFF. The DNA of the CDR3 is TGTGCCTTTAGGGCTGGGGGGACTCGGAGGGACACCCGACAGATGTTTTTC.

To note about this clone: The TCRdb protein comes from a much larger clone and disagrees with this DNA's translation at residue 13, likely due to a read error; the protein given here is derived from the DNA. The chain employs TRDV2 and TRDJ2, with TRDD3 matching over 8 bases. The CDR3 loop spans 16 amino acids. From germline, CDR1 is GEAIGNYY and CDR2 EKD. Here the CDR3 DNA reads TGTGCCTGTGACAGGGGAGGGATACGCATGACAGCACTACTCTTCTTT. Its translation is CACDRGGIRMTALLFF.

There are a few counts of this clone. This likely stems from a read error, as it lies one base from a far larger clone. Other nucleotide sequences in the sample specify the same CDR3. The chain couples TRDV2 to TRDJ3; TRDD3 matches 10 bases. The CDR3 covers 19 residues. Germline lookup yields CDR1 GEAIGNYY and CDR2 EKD. The CDR3 nucleotides read TGTGCCTGCGACAGTACTGGGGGATTAAGGACCTGGGACACCCGACAGATGTTTTTC. Translated: CACDSTGGLRTWDTRQMFF.

Sample share makes this clone medium-sized. In the same sample, other DNA sequences code for this CDR3. V gene TRDV2 combines with J gene TRDJ3, with 8 bases fitting TRDD3. This CDR3 has 13 amino acids. V shed 1 base, J shed 11 bases, and the junction held 0 bases outside the gene matches. CDR1 is GEAIGNYY, CDR2 EKD, per germline. This chain's CDR3 is CACDTGGSRQMFF. The DNA of the CDR3 is TGTGCCTGTGACACTGGGGGATCCCGACAGATGTTTTTC.

This clone was observed a few times. One end of the junction fails to match germline, which may point to a read error. The chain uses TRDV2 and TRDJ3; 7 nucleotides line up with TRDD3. The CDR3 is 16 residues long. CDR1 GEAIGNYY and CDR2 EKD come from the germline V gene. The CDR3 DNA reads as TGTGCCTGTGACACCGGGGGATCCTGGGGCACCCGGCAGATGTTTTTC. Translated: CACDTGGSWGTRQMFF.

For this clone: The translation of this DNA and the TCRdb protein of a much larger clone differ at residue 13, probably owing to a read error; the protein shown here is translated from the DNA. The V gene is TRDV2, the J gene TRDJ2; D uncertain. Germline V CDR1 and CDR2: GEAIGNYY, EKD. This CDR3 contains 15 residues. The CDR3 spells CACDTKRSLTAQIFF. Written as DNA, the CDR3 is TGTGCCTGTGACACCAAGAGGTCTTTGACAGCACAAATCTTCTTT.

On this clone: TCRdb records a much larger clone's protein for this DNA, with a difference at residue 17 that likely arises from a read error; the protein given is the translation of the DNA. The chain joins TRDV2 to TRDJ3; 7 bases align to TRDD3. Germline V CDR1 and CDR2: GEAIGNYY, EKD. The CDR3 loop spans 19 amino acids. The CDR3 loop reads CACDQLAGGSSWDTRQVFF. CDR3 DNA: TGTGCCTGTGATCAACTGGCTGGGGGCAGCTCCTGGGACACCCGACAGGTGTTTTTC.

This clone has just a few counts. The TCRdb protein comes from a much larger clone and disagrees with this DNA's translation at residue 3, likely due to a read error; the protein given here is derived from the DNA. This chain links TRDV2 with TRDJ3, with D maybe TRDD3 (6 bases). CDR1 GEAIGNYY and CDR2 EKD come from the germline V gene. This CDR3 contains 17 residues. CDR3 nucleotide sequence: TGTGCCCGTGACACCTGGGGACCCTCCTGGGACACCCGACAGATGTTTTTC. This sequence encodes CARDTWGPSWDTRQMFF.

To note about this clone: TCRdb shows a much larger clone's protein in place of this DNA's translation, and the two differ at residue 11, likely through a read error; the protein shown is translated from the DNA. The chain couples TRDV2 to TRDJ3; 9 bases are shared with TRDD3. J was trimmed by 4 bases and V by 0 bases; bases with no gene match: 9. Germline V gives CDR1 GEAIGNYY, CDR2 EKD. CDR3 size: 19 residues. The CDR3 bases are TGTGCCTGTGACACCGGGAGGGGGATACTTCATTGGGACACCCGACAGATGTTTTTC. This gives the protein CACDTGRGILHWDTRQMFF.